This TCR beta chain was recovered during a study of post-analysis software for immune sequencing data. Remarks on this clonotype: Its antigen is unknown.

Unique molecular identifiers were present in the TCR beta cDNA libraries. MiXCR, applied by TCRdb to the PCR reads, yields one record per CDR3 protein. The sample holds a few hundred thousand distinct CDR3 sequences, 30% to 45% seen once. V dropped 3 bases and J dropped 5 bases, with 14 bases sitting between them. The germline CDR1 and CDR2 sequences are LNHDA and SQIVND (reference sequence). The CDR3 is 15 residues long. Points from the study as a whole: Patients had higher frequencies than controls of about five TRBV segments, including TRBV5-6, TRBV5-1 and TRBV20-1. Same-batch preparations were strongly co-clustered by F measure.

This receptor was taken from a girl aged 10-17 years with multiple sclerosis. The chain couples TRBV19 to TRBJ2-1, with D perhaps being TRBD1 or TRBD2 (5 bases each). Sequenced input: blood. Written as DNA, the CDR3 is TGTGCCAGTAGTATGTCCCGGGACCTCCACAATGAGCAGTTCTTC. Translating gives CASSMSRDLHNEQFF.